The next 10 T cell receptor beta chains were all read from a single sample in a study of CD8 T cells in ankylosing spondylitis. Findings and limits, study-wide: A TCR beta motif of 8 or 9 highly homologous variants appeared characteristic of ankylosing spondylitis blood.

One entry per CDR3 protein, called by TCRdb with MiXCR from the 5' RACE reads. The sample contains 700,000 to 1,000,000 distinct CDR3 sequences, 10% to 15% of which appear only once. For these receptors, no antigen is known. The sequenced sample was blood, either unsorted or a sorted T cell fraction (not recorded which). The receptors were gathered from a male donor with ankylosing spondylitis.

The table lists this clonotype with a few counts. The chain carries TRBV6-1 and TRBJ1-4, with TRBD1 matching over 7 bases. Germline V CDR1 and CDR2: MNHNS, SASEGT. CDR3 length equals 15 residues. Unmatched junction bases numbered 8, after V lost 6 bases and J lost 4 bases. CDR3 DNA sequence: TGTGCCAGCAGATCCGAGACAGGGCTTAATGAAAAACTGTTTTTT. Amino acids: CASRSETGLNEKLFF.

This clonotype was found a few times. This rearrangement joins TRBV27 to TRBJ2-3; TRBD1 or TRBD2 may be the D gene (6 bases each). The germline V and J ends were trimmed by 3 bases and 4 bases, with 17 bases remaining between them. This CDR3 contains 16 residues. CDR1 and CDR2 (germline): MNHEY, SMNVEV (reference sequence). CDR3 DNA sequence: TGTGCCAGCAGTTTCCTCGCCGTGGGGGGCCCAGATACGCAGTATTTT. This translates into CASSFLAVGGPDTQYF.

The CDR3 reads CASSQTTGSGADTQYF. For the CDR3, the DNA is TGTGCCAGCAGCCAGACGACCGGGTCCGGGGCAGATACGCAGTATTTT. The chain couples TRBV7-9 to TRBJ2-3; D is perhaps TRBD2 (5 bases). Per germline, CDR1 SEHNR and CDR2 FQNEAQ (reference sequence). V gave up 5 bases and J gave up 4 bases, with 19 bases separating them. The CDR3 is made up of 16 amino acids.

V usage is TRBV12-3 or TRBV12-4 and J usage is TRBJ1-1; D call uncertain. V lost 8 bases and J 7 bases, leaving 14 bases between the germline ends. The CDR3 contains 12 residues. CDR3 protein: CASQRQVNEAFF. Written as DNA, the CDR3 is TGTGCCAGCCAACGCCAGGTGAATGAAGCTTTCTTT.

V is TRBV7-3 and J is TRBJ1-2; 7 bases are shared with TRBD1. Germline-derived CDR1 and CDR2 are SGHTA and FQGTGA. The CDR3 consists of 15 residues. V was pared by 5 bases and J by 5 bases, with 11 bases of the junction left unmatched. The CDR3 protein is CASSPTGDVSYGYTF. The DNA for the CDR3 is TGTGCCAGCAGCCCCACAGGGGACGTTTCGTATGGCTACACCTTC.

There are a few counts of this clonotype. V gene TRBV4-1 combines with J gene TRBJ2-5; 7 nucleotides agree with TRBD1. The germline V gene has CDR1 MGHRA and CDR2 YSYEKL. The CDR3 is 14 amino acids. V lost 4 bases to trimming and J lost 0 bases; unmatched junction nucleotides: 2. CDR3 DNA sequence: TGCGCCAGCAGCCGGGGACAGTACCAAGAGACCCAGTACTTC. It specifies CASSRGQYQETQYF.

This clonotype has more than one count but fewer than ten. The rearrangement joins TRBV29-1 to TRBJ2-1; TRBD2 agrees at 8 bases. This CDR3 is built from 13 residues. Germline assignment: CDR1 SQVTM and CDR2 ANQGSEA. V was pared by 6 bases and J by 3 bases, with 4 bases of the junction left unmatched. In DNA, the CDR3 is TGCAGCGTCGAGCGGGAGAACTACAATGAGCAGTTCTTC. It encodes CSVERENYNEQFF.

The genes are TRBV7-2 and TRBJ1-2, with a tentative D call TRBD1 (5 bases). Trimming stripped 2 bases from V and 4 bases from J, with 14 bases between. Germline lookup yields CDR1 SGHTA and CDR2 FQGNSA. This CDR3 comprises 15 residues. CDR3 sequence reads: CASSLNGTPRYGYTF. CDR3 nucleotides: TGTGCCAGCAGCTTAAACGGGACTCCTCGCTATGGCTACACCTTC.

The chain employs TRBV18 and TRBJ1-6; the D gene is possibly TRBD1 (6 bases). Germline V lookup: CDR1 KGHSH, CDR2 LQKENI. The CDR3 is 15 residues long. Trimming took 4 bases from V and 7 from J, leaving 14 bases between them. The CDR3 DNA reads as TGTGCCAGCTCACGCCGGGACACCCTCAATTCACCCCTCCACTTT. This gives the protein CASSRRDTLNSPLHF.

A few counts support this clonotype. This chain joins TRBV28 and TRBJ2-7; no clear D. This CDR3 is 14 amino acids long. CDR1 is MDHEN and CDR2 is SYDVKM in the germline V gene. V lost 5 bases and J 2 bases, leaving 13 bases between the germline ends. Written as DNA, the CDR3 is TGTGCCAGCAGTCCGCCCCTGTTTGCCTACGAGCAGTACTTC. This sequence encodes CASSPPLFAYEQYF.